The rows below give T cell receptor beta chains drawn from one sample of a study of human T cells and chemical hapten exposure. TCRdb recomputed calls from the RACE reads with MiXCR, one row per CDR3 protein. Of under 60,000 distinct CDR3 sequences listed, approximately 11% are singletons. Sequenced material: whole blood, taken in connection with sensitization to the hapten diphenylcyclopropenone (DPC). The receptors stem from a middle-aged woman with alopecia areata. Some clones in this sample may be carry-over from other donors' samples. The CDR3 runs from the conserved cysteine through the conserved F or W. The order of the fields is CDR3 protein, clone size, V gene. Clone size appears in some rows only: once, few, many, or a class for an expanded clone.

CDR3 protein: CAISRDFADEKLFF; clone size: -; V gene: TRBV10-3
CDR3 protein: CASSHNRDASF; clone size: many; V gene: TRBV7-9
CDR3 protein: CASIPQGRSGYTF; clone size: -; V gene: TRBV28
CDR3 protein: CASTQPRTSGRLVYEQYF; clone size: few; V gene: TRBV10-1
CDR3 protein: CASTSQGGGNQPQHF; clone size: many; V gene: TRBV6-2/TRBV6-3
CDR3 protein: CASIWGGLIDTQYF; clone size: many; V gene: TRBV2
CDR3 protein: CAWTRQGGTEAFF; clone size: many; V gene: TRBV30
CDR3 protein: CASSADLVSYNEQFF; clone size: -; V gene: TRBV9
CDR3 protein: CASSLGLVPETQYF; clone size: -; V gene: TRBV7-2
CDR3 protein: CASSSGGPGNTIYF; clone size: few; V gene: TRBV27
CDR3 protein: CASSPPAREQYF; clone size: few; V gene: TRBV27
CDR3 protein: CASSPGPLADEQFF; clone size: many; V gene: TRBV18
CDR3 protein: CASAQGAGQPQHF; clone size: many; V gene: TRBV5-1
CDR3 protein: CASSPEGTGRGETQYF; clone size: -; V gene: TRBV5-6
CDR3 protein: CASSQRGTSGPLTDTQYF; clone size: many; V gene: TRBV2
CDR3 protein: CASSLAESSYNSPLHF; clone size: many; V gene: TRBV11-2
CDR3 protein: CASSFRGQGNEKLFF; clone size: -; V gene: TRBV27
CDR3 protein: CASSPLSSEAQYF; clone size: many; V gene: TRBV12-3/TRBV12-4
CDR3 protein: CASSFLAGDRTDTQYF; clone size: few; V gene: TRBV11-2
CDR3 protein: CASSRGQRENIQYF; clone size: -; V gene: TRBV7-9
CDR3 protein: CASRPQALLAGGAWGHNNEQFF; clone size: many; V gene: TRBV12-3/TRBV12-4
CDR3 protein: CASRLELLGEQYF; clone size: few; V gene: TRBV2
CDR3 protein: CASSLHGEDTEAFF; clone size: many; V gene: TRBV3-1
CDR3 protein: CASSQGLRDTEAFF; clone size: -; V gene: TRBV3-1
CDR3 protein: CASSQESAPNSPLHF; clone size: -; V gene: TRBV4-3
CDR3 protein: CASSPPGQRLEKLFF; clone size: -; V gene: TRBV12-3/TRBV12-4
CDR3 protein: CASSLPGGMGNQPQHF; clone size: few; V gene: TRBV28
CDR3 protein: CATSGPGGLVSGANVLTF; clone size: -; V gene: TRBV10-3
CDR3 protein: CASSSPPLWTEAFF; clone size: -; V gene: TRBV12-3/TRBV12-4
CDR3 protein: CASSLTPQETQYF; clone size: few; V gene: TRBV5-1
CDR3 protein: CASNDRGLRTEAFF; clone size: few; V gene: TRBV6-2/TRBV6-3
CDR3 protein: CASSWGGRLGNEQFF; clone size: many; V gene: TRBV12-3/TRBV12-4
CDR3 protein: CASGTSTDTQYF; clone size: -; V gene: TRBV5-6
CDR3 protein: CASTLERGGPADEQFF; clone size: many; V gene: TRBV21-1
CDR3 protein: CASALGQGYNEQFF; clone size: many; V gene: TRBV12-5
CDR3 protein: CASSSDLGDEQFF; clone size: -; V gene: TRBV7-2
CDR3 protein: CASSGGQGPDTQYF; clone size: -; V gene: TRBV5-1
CDR3 protein: CASRQSTDTQYF; clone size: many; V gene: TRBV11-2
CDR3 protein: CASSSENRGRTEAFF; clone size: -; V gene: TRBV3-1
CDR3 protein: CASSYTAGQGQETQYF; clone size: -; V gene: TRBV28
CDR3 protein: CASSETGSSYEQYF; clone size: many; V gene: TRBV6-2/TRBV6-3
CDR3 protein: CASSPRNQETQYF; clone size: many; V gene: TRBV18
CDR3 protein: CASSRQGLGNQPQHF; clone size: many; V gene: TRBV2
CDR3 protein: CASTGTSGYSYNEQFF; clone size: many; V gene: TRBV7-9
CDR3 protein: CASTEEASNTDTQYF; clone size: few; V gene: TRBV4-3
CDR3 protein: CASSRNRMNGYTF; clone size: -; V gene: TRBV19
CDR3 protein: CASSTNRDRGYTF; clone size: many; V gene: TRBV2
CDR3 protein: CASSSPITPGLALAEQFF; clone size: few; V gene: TRBV11-2
CDR3 protein: CASSSGQDYGYTF; clone size: -; V gene: TRBV18
CDR3 protein: CASGGDAGFDYGYTF; clone size: many; V gene: TRBV28
CDR3 protein: CASSSPGGAANYGYTF; clone size: -; V gene: TRBV12-3/TRBV12-4
CDR3 protein: CSASLDHRRDTQYF; clone size: many; V gene: TRBV20-1
CDR3 protein: CASSLILSSGSLPESIQYF; clone size: -; V gene: TRBV5-1